This paragraph covers one T cell receptor beta chain sequence. The antigen is undetermined. The data are from a study of immune evolution from preneoplasia to lung adenocarcinoma. Findings of the study overall: From normal lung to invasive adenocarcinoma, top clone frequencies appeared to decrease.

Two lung cancer pathologists independently confirmed each histologic diagnosis. Per the germline V gene, CDR1 is SGHRS and CDR2 is YFSETQ. The CDR3 is made up of 12 amino acids. J lost 4 bases, V lost 4 bases, and 1 base had no gene match. Sequencing was performed with immunoSEQ multiplex PCR; in TCRdb, only in-frame clones are kept and a portion is missing. Here the sample spans several thousand clones, 70% to 80% being singletons. The receptor was isolated from a person aged 55-80 years with lung adenocarcinoma. The chain couples TRBV5-1 to TRBJ1-2, with 7 bases lining up with TRBD1. Sequenced sample: FFPE adjacent normal lung tissue. CDR3 bases: TGCGCCAGCAGCGGGACAGTCTATGGCTACACCTTC. Translated, it gives CASSGTVYGYTF.